One and the same sample provided the 4 T cell receptor beta chains below, sequenced in a study of human T cells and chemical hapten exposure. The time point is: pre-sensitization, week 0. Specified treatment: therapeutic diphenylcyclopropenone sensitization with weekly scalp DPC. TCRdb ran MiXCR on the RACE reads and lists one entry per CDR3 protein. The sample includes some 400,000 distinct CDR3 sequences, roughly 4.6% of them seen just once. This material consisted of whole blood, taken in connection with sensitization to the hapten diphenylcyclopropenone (DPC). These TCRs come from a woman aged 45-65 years with alopecia areata. Some clones in this sample may be carry-over from other donors' samples.

V usage is TRBV20-1 and J usage is TRBJ1-6; unclear D gene. The germline V gene has CDR1 DFQATT and CDR2 SNEGSKA (reference sequence). V was clipped by 2 bases and J by 10 bases, with 12 bases between them. The CDR3 has 13 residues. Written as DNA, the CDR3 is TGCAGTGCTAGAACGGCCACGGGATCACCCCTCCACTTT. Amino acid sequence: CSARTATGSPLHF.

This clonotype appeared many times. The V gene is TRBV12-3 or TRBV12-4, the J gene TRBJ1-2; tentative D call: TRBD1 (6 bases). There are 14 residues in the CDR3. V lost 1 base and J 4 bases, leaving 10 bases between the germline ends. CDR3 sequence (DNA): TGTGCCAGCAGTTTAGGCAGGGGATCCTATGGCTACACCTTC. Protein sequence: CASSLGRGSYGYTF.

This clonotype was seen at least ten times. The chain combines TRBV29-1 with TRBJ1-1; tentatively, D is TRBD1 (5 bases). The CDR3 totals 11 residues. Germline V CDR1 and CDR2: SQVTM, ANQGSEA. V lost 5 bases and J lost 11, with 15 bases in between. CDR3: CSVSRGGVAFF. CDR3 nucleotides: TGCAGCGTTTCCCGGGGGGGGGTCGCTTTCTTT.

The genes are TRBV18 and TRBJ1-1; D is ambiguous. With 3 bases removed from V and 8 bases from J, the gap between germline ends came to 13 bases. The CDR3 contains 13 residues. Germline loops: CDR1 KGHSH, CDR2 LQKENI. Here the CDR3 reads CASSPRKWTEAFF. CDR3 coding DNA: TGTGCCAGCTCACCCCGTAAGTGGACGGAAGCTTTCTTT.